This T cell receptor (beta chain) was sequenced during a study of read filtering for tumor transcriptome and immune sequencing. Study conclusions and caveats: Sorted CD138-negative bone marrow cells were not purified T cells. IR-seq and RNA-seq agreed better without single-read clonotypes.

In regard to this clonotype: Its antigen is as yet unknown. A read error may be the cause here, since a much bigger clone is one base away.

This library used 300 to 500 ng RNA and molecular barcoded adaptors spanning alpha/delta and beta/gamma chains. TCRdb used MiXCR to reprocess the reads, holding one entry per CDR3 protein. In the table there are some 39,000 distinct CDR3 sequences, 12% to 15% of which are singletons. The germline CDR1 and CDR2 sequences are SGHRS and YFSETQ. CDR3 length: 12 amino acids. Trimming removed 2 bases at V and 3 bases at J, with 6 bases between. The sequenced material came from a population of CD138-negative cells sorted from bone marrow. V gene TRBV5-1 combines with J gene TRBJ2-7, with D unclear. This receptor was taken from a donor aged 40 or over with multiple myeloma. CDR3 nucleotides: TGCGCCAGCAGCTTCGGCAGCTACGAGCAGTACTTC. Translated, it gives CASSFGSYEQYF.